The rows below give T cell receptor beta chains drawn from one sample of a study of shared clonotypes between healthy human individuals. Using immunoSEQ multiplex PCR, the repertoire was profiled, and TCRdb retains in-frame clones only, with some absent. The table records 550,000 to 850,000 clones, roughly 70% of them present only once. The sequenced sample consisted of memory CD4+ T cells sorted from blood. The receptor source for this set is a woman in her 30s in good health. CDR3s include the opening cysteine and the closing phenylalanine or tryptophan. The D gene is left open where the match is weak. A row's size may be missing; if present it is once, few, many or a size class.

V	J	size	D	CDR3	DNA
TRBV7-7	TRBJ2-3	-	-	CASSLGQSTDTQYF	TGTGCCAGCAGCTTAGGACAGAGCACAGATACGCAGTATTTT
TRBV5-1	TRBJ2-5	-	TRBD1	CASSFRQGARETQYF	TGCGCCAGCAGCTTCCGACAGGGGGCTAGGGAGACCCAGTACTTC
TRBV7-9	TRBJ2-5	-	-	CASSSWARETQYF	TGTGCCAGCAGCTCCTGGGCCCGAGAGACCCAGTACTTC
TRBV7-9	TRBJ1-2	-	-	CASSLVYGRERTGYTF	TGTGCCAGCAGCTTAGTTTATGGCAGGGAGAGGACTGGCTACACCTTC
TRBV28	TRBJ2-3	few	TRBD2	CASSLGRTSRIGQHADTQYF	TGTGCCAGCAGTTTAGGAAGGACTAGCCGAATAGGACAGCACGCAGATACGCAGTATTTT
TRBV19	TRBJ2-1	-	TRBD2	CASSPQLAGVGYEQFF	TGTGCCAGTAGTCCCCAACTAGCGGGAGTGGGATATGAGCAGTTCTTC
TRBV2	TRBJ1-5	few	-	CASSRAYSNQPQHF	TGTGCCAGTAGCCGGGCGTATAGCAATCAGCCCCAGCATTTT
TRBV5-1	TRBJ1-5	-	-	CASSLGGRNQPQHF	TGCGCCAGCAGCTTGGGGGGGAGAAATCAGCCCCAGCATTTT
TRBV2	TRBJ2-7	-	-	CASSYRDTSFYEQYF	TGTGCCAGCAGTTACCGGGACACCTCCTTCTACGAGCAGTACTTC
TRBV7-2	TRBJ2-1	once	TRBD1	CASSLATGQWGVGNEQFF	TGTGCCAGCAGCTTAGCGACGGGACAGTGGGGAGTAGGGAATGAGCAGTTCTTC
TRBV5-1	TRBJ1-1	few	TRBD1	CASSIQGVETEAFF	TGCGCCAGCAGCATACAGGGGGTTGAGACTGAAGCTTTCTTT
TRBV29-1	TRBJ2-7	-	TRBD1	CSVDGTGGGLNEQYF	TGCAGCGTGGATGGAACAGGGGGCGGTCTCAACGAGCAGTACTTC
TRBV5-1	TRBJ2-7	-	TRBD2	CASSSGTRHEQYF	TGCGCCAGCAGCTCGGGGACTAGACACGAGCAGTACTTC
TRBV5-6	TRBJ1-4	-	TRBD1	CASSLTGAYATNEKLFF	TGTGCCAGCAGCTTGACAGGGGCCTATGCAACTAATGAAAAACTGTTTTTT
TRBV27	TRBJ2-5	-	-	CASSLAREETQYF	TGTGCCAGCAGTTTGGCCAGGGAGGAGACCCAGTACTTC
TRBV25-1	TRBJ2-1	-	TRBD2	CRRSGTSRMLSYNEQFF	TGTCGCCGATCCGGGACTAGCCGGATGTTATCCTACAATGAGCAGTTCTTC
TRBV6-5	TRBJ2-7	few	-	CASSRDPDYEQYF	TGTGCCAGCAGCCGAGACCCGGACTACGAGCAGTACTTC
TRBV19	TRBJ2-7	-	TRBD2	CASSLTSGRADTIEQYF	TGTGCCAGTAGCTTAACTAGCGGGAGGGCCGATACCATCGAGCAGTACTTC
TRBV11-3	TRBJ2-7	few	TRBD2	CASSLAGGSSYEQYF	TGTGCCAGCAGCTTAGCCGGCGGGAGTAGTTACGAGCAGTACTTC
TRBV2	TRBJ2-1	few	TRBD2	CASRPTSGSVYEQFF	TGTGCCAGCAGGCCCACTAGCGGGAGCGTATATGAGCAGTTCTTC
TRBV28	TRBJ1-5	-	-	CASRLGGDGQPQHF	TGTGCCAGCCGCCTTGGAGGGGACGGGCAGCCCCAGCATTTT
TRBV2	TRBJ2-1	once	TRBD2	CASSLAGASYNEQFF	TGTGCCAGCAGCCTAGCGGGAGCCTCCTACAATGAGCAGTTCTTC
TRBV19	TRBJ1-4	-	TRBD1	CASGQHRGREKLFF	TGTGCCAGTGGCCAACACAGGGGACGGGAAAAACTGTTTTTT
TRBV20-1	TRBJ2-7	-	-	CSLQGSYEQYF	TGCAGCCTGCAGGGGTCCTACGAGCAGTACTTC